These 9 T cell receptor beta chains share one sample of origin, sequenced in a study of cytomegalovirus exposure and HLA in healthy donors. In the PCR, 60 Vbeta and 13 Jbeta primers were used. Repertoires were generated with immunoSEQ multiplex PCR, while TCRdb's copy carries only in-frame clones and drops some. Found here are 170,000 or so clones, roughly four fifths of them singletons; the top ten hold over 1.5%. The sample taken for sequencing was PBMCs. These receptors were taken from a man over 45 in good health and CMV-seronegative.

The CDR3 DNA reads as TGTGCCAGCAGTTTAAAACTCTTAGCGTCTAGCTCCTACGAGCAGTACTTC. Translating it yields CASSLKLLASSSYEQYF. The chain is built from TRBV28 and TRBJ2-7; perhaps TRBD2 as D (5 bases). There are 17 residues in the CDR3. V lost 2 bases, J lost 0 bases, and 17 bases lay in between. Germline-derived CDR1 and CDR2 are MDHEN and SYDVKM.

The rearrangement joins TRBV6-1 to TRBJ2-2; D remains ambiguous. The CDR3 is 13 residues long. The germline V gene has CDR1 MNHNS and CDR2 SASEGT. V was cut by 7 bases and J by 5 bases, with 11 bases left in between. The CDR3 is CASNLISTGELFF. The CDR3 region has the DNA TGTGCCAGCAACCTGATCAGTACCGGGGAGCTGTTTTTT.

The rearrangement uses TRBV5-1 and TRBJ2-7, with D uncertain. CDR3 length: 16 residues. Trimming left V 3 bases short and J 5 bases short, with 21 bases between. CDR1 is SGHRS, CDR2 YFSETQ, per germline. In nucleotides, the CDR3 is TGCGCCAGCAGCTCGAACCCAAACTCACCGAGCAACGAGCAGTACTTC. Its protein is CASSSNPNSPSNEQYF.

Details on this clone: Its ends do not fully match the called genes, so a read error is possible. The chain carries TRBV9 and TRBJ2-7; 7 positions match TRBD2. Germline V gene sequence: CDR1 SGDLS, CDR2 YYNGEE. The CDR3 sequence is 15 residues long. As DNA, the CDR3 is TGTGTCAGCAGCGTAGAACCAGCGGGGCCCTACGAGCAGTACTTC. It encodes CVSSVEPAGPYEQYF.

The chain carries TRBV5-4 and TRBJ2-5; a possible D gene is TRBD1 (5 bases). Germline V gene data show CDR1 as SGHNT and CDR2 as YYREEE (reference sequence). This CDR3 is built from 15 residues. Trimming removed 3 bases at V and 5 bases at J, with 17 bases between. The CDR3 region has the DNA TGTGCCAGCAGCTCCCGACAGAACCTGGCCGAGACCCAGTACTTC. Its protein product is CASSSRQNLAETQYF.

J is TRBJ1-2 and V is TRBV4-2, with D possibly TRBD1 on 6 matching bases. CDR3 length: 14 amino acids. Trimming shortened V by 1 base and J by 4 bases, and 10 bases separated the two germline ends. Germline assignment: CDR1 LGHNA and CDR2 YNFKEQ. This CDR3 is CASSQGTASYGYTF. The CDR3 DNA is TGTGCCAGCAGCCAAGGGACAGCAAGCTATGGCTACACCTTC.

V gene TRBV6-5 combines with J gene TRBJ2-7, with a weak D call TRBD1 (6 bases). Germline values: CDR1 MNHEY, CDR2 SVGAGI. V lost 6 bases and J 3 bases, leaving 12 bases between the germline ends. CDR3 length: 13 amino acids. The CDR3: CASSRTVNYEQYF. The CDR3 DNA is TGTGCCAGCAGCCGGACAGTGAACTACGAGCAGTACTTC.

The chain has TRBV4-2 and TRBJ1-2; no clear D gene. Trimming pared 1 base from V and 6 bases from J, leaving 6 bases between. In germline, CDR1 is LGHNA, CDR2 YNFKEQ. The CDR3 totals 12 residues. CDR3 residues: CASSQVSDGYTF. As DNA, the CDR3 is TGTGCCAGCAGCCAAGTCTCAGATGGCTACACCTTC.

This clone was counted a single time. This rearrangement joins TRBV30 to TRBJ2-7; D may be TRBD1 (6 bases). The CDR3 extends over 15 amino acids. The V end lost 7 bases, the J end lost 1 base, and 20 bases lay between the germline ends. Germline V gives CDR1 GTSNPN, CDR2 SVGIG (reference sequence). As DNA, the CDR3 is TGTGCCTTGGGGAAGGCAGGGGATTTTTCCTACGAGCAGTACTTC. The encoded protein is CALGKAGDFSYEQYF. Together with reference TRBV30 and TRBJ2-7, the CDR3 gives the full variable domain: SQTIHQWPATLVQPVGSPLSLECTVEGTSNPNLYWYRQAAGRGLQLLFYSVGIGQISSEVPQNLSASRPQDRQFILSSKKLLLSDSGFYLCALGKAGDFSYEQYFGPGTRLTVT.